This TCR beta chain is from a study of CD8 T cells in Susac syndrome (dated by TCRdb to about 2019). For context, the study as a whole: Of the Susac syndrome patients who were sequenced, more than five had clinically active disease and 8 or 9 were in clinical remission. Clonality of the CD8+ T cell repertoire was compared between about a dozen healthy donors, approximately 14 Susac syndrome patients and under 16 multiple sclerosis patients. The study used repertoire sequencing to test whether antigen drove CD8+ T cell activation and differentiation in Susac syndrome. Susac syndrome patients were therapy-naive, on corticosteroids (some also receiving IVIg), or on IVIg alone at blood withdrawal.

RNA was extracted with the RNeasy kit and roughly 0.5 to 1 ug was reverse transcribed using random hexamers. TCR beta CDR3 regions were amplified with the immunoSEQ multiplex PCR assay covering 54 Vbeta and 13 Jbeta segments. To correct PCR amplification bias, a synthetic template baseline was used for both primer optimization and computational correction. In the authors' own workflow: Reads were annotated to V, D and J genes per IMGT and analyzed with immunoSEQ Analyzer, keeping only productive sequences. To calculate clonality, Shannon entropy was normalized by log2 of the number of productive unique sequences and then subtracted from one. For each patient and control, public and private clones were evaluated among the 100 most prevalent clones. A clone was defined as Susac-specific if it was absent from the healthy and MS cohorts, from about 1,100 published viral clones and from other ImmuneACCESS disease sequences. In TCRdb, the public reads were trimmed at Q25 with fastp and aligned with MiXCR, with productive beta chains retained. All rows with the same CDR3 protein become a single entry with the most common DNA and genes. TCRdb assigned the V and J calls; the authors' analysis was not used. For this sample there are tens of thousands of distinct CDR3 sequences; around 96% appear just once. The top ten hold approximately 0.41% of the sample.

Peripheral blood CD8+ and CD4+ T cells from healthy donors, Susac syndrome patients and multiple sclerosis patients were profiled by high-throughput TCR beta sequencing. Recently defined diagnostic criteria for definite or probable disease were met by the Susac syndrome patients. Bulk CD8+ and CD4+ T cells were purified by magnetic negative isolation, whereas CD8+ TEMRA cells were enriched by FACS. Blood was drawn into EDTA tubes, processed within 24 hours, and PBMCs were isolated by density gradient centrifugation. PBMCs intended for TCR sequencing were cryopreserved in liquid nitrogen and thawed later in a water bath at 37 degrees C. A purity of at least 90% was achieved for sorted or isolated CD4+, CD8+ and CD8+ TEMRA cells. Overall results and qualifications from the work: The number of individuals in the TCR sequencing and HLA analysis was acknowledged as relatively small. Looking at Susac-specific public clones, the researchers identified about 15 in the total CD8+ repertoire and roughly 5 in the CD8+ TEMRA repertoire. Susac syndrome CD8+ repertoires showed clonal expansion, highest in CD8+ TEMRA cells and greater in clinically active than remitting patients.

This clonotype was observed once. The antigen this receptor binds is unknown. Base-call qualities are not available, and no considerably larger clone is one nucleotide away. A single read constitutes weak evidence. The sequence derives from a human donor with Susac syndrome. Sequenced: CD8+ T cells from PBMCs.

The CDR3 reads as follows: CASSPRLAGGPGEQYF. The DNA reads as follows: TGCGCCAGCAGCCCTCGACTAGCGGGAGGGCCTGGCGAGCAGTACTTC. This receptor chain uses TRBV4-3 and TRBJ2-7; TRBD2 matches 14 bases in the middle. From the cysteine up to the phenylalanine, the CDR3 has a length of 16 residues. The read is trimmed to its CDR3 DNA, 48 bases read in frame from base 1. The germline V gene supplies CDR1 LGHNA and CDR2 YSLEER. Clipping removes 4 bases from V and 6 bases from J, with 8 as the unmatched junction base count.